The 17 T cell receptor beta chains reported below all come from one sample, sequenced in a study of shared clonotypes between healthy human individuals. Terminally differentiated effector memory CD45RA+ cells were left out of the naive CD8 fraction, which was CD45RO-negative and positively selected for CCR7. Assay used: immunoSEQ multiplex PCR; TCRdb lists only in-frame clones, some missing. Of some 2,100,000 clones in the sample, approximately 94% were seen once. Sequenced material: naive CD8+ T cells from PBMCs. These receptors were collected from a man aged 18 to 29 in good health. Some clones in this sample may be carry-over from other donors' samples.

The CDR3 nucleotides are TGTGCCAGCAGCGGGGGGTCCGGGGCCCGGGAGACCCAGTACTTC. Translation gives CASSGGSGARETQYF. The chain couples TRBV9 to TRBJ2-5; perhaps D is TRBD1 or TRBD2 (5 bases each). Germline V gene sequence: CDR1 SGDLS, CDR2 YYNGEE. The CDR3 spans 15 residues. The V gene lost 3 bases and the J gene lost 5 bases, with 17 bases spanning the gap.

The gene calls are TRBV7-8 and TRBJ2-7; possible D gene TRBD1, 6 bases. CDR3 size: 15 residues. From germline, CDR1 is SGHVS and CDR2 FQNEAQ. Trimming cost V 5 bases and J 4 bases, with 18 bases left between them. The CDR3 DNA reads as TGTGCCAGCAGCCAAAGCCTTGGGGGCGAGTACGAGCAGTACTTC. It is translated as CASSQSLGGEYEQYF.

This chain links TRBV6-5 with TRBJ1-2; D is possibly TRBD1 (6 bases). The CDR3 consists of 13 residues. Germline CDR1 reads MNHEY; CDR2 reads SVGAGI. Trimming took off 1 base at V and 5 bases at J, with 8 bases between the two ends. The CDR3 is CASSYWGPYGYTF. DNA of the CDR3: TGTGCCAGCAGTTACTGGGGGCCGTATGGCTACACCTTC.

The DNA of the CDR3 is TGTGCCAGCAGTTACTTCCAGGGGGCAGTTTTGTACGAGCAGTACTTC. Translation gives CASSYFQGAVLYEQYF. The rearrangement uses TRBV6-5 and TRBJ2-7; TRBD1 agrees at 8 bases. The CDR3 totals 16 residues. V gave up 1 base and J gave up 4 bases; unmatched junction bases: 9. Germline loops: CDR1 MNHEY, CDR2 SVGAGI.

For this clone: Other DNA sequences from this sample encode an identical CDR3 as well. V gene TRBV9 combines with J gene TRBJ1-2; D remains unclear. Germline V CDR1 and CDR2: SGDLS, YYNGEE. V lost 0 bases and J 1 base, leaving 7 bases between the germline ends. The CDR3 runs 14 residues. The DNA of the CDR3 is TGTGCCAGCAGCGTAGCTGTCAGTAACTATGGCTACACCTTC. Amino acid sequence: CASSVAVSNYGYTF.

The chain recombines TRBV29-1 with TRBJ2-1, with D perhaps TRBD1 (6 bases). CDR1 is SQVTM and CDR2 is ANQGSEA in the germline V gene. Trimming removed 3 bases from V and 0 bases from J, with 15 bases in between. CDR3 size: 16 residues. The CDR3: CSVEGAEASSYNEQFF. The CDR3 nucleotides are TGCAGCGTTGAGGGGGCGGAAGCGAGCTCCTACAATGAGCAGTTCTTC.

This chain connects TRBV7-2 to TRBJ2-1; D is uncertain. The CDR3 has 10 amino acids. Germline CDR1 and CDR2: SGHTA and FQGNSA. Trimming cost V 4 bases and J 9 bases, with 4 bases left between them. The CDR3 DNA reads TGTGCCAGCAGCTCGGGTGAGCAGTTCTTC. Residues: CASSSGEQFF.

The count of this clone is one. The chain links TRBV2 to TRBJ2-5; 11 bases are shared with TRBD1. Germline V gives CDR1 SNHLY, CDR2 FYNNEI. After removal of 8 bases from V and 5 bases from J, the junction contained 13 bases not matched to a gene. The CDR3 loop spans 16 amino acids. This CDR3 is CASGTTRDRGWETQYF. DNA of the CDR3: TGTGCCAGCGGGACGACTCGGGACAGGGGGTGGGAGACCCAGTACTTC.

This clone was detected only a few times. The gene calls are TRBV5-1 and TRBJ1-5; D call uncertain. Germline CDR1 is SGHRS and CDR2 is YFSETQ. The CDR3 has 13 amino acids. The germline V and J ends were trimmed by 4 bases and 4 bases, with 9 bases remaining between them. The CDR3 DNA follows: TGCGCCAGCAGCCCGGACGGGAATCAGCCCCAGCATTTT. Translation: CASSPDGNQPQHF.

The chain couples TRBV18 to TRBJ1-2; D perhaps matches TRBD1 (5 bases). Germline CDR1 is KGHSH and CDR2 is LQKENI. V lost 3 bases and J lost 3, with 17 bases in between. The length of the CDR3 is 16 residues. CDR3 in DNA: TGTGCCAGCTCACCGGTGAAGGCAGGGACTTACTATGGCTACACCTTC. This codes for CASSPVKAGTYYGYTF.

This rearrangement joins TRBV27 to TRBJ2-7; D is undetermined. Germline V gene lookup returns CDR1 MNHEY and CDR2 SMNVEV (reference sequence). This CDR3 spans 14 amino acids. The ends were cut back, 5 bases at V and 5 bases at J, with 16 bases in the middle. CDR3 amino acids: CASSTTGRSDEQYF. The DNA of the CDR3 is TGTGCCAGCAGTACCACCGGACGGTCCGACGAGCAGTACTTC.

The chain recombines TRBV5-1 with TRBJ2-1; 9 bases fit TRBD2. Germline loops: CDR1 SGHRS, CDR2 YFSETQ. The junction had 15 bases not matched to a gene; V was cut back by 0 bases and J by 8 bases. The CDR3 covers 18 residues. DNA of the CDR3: TGCGCCAGCAGCTTGGAAATGGCGGGAGGGCCGGTGAGGGATGAGCAGTTCTTC. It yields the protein CASSLEMAGGPVRDEQFF. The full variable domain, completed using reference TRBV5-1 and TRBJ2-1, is KAGVTQTPRYLIKTRGQQVTLSCSPISGHRSVSWYQQTPGQGLQFLFEYFSETQRNKGNFPGRFSGRQFSNSRSEMNVSTLELGDSALYLCASSLEMAGGPVRDEQFFGPGTRLTVL.

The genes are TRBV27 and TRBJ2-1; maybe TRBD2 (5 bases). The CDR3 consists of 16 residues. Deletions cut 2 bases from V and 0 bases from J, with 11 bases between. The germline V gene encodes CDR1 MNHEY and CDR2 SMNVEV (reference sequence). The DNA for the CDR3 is TGTGCCAGCAGTTTACGGACTCTCAGCTCCTACAATGAGCAGTTCTTC. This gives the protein CASSLRTLSSYNEQFF.

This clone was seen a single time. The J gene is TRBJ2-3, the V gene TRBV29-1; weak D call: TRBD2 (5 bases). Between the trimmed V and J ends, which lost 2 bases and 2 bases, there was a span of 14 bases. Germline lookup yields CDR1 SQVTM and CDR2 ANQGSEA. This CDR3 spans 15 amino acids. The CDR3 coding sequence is TGCAGCGTTGAACCTGGACTGGCGTACACAGATACGCAGTATTTT. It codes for CSVEPGLAYTDTQYF.

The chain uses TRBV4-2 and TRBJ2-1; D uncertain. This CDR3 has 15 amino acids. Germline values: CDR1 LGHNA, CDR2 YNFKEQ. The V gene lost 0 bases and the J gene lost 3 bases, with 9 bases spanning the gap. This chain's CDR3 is CASSQDDADYNEQFF. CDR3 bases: TGTGCCAGCAGCCAAGATGACGCAGACTACAATGAGCAGTTCTTC.

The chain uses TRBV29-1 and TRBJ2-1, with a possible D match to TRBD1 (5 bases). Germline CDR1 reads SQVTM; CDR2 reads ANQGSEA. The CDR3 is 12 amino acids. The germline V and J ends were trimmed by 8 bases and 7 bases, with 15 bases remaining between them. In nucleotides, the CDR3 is TGCAGCTCCCGGGTGGGGCGAAATGAGCAGTTCTTC. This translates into CSSRVGRNEQFF.

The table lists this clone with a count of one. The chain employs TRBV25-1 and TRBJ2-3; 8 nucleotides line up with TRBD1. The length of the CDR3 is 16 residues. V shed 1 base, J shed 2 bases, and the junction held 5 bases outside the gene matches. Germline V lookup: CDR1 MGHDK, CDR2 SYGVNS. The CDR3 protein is CASSEWTGPDTDTQYF. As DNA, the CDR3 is TGTGCCAGCAGTGAATGGACAGGGCCCGACACAGATACGCAGTATTTT.